Each of the 9 T cell receptor beta chains below was sequenced from the same sample in a study of T-cell reconstitution after alpha-beta-depleted transplantation in children. Unique molecular identifiers tagged the TCRbeta library. TCRdb re-analysed the PCR reads in MiXCR, keeping a single row per CDR3 protein. The sample consists of 150,000 to 200,000 distinct CDR3 sequences, more than 6.5% of them appearing once. The sample was PBMCs from the stem cell graft donor, taken from the stem cell graft. The receptors were gathered from a human donor who donated a stem cell graft to a child with Wiskott-Aldrich syndrome.

The genes are TRBV24-1 and TRBJ2-3, with 10 bases lining up with TRBD2. CDR1 and CDR2 from the germline V gene are KGHDR and SFDVKD. J was trimmed by 6 bases and V by 3 bases; bases with no gene match: 11. The CDR3 covers 17 residues. The CDR3 protein is CATSDPRSAGGPDTQYF. DNA of the CDR3: TGTGCCACCAGTGATCCTCGATCAGCGGGAGGGCCGGATACGCAGTATTTT.

This clonotype was recorded many times. The rearrangement uses TRBV5-1 and TRBJ1-2; possibly TRBD1 for D (5 bases). V lost 2 bases, J lost 4 bases, and 12 bases lay in between. Looked up from germline, CDR1 is SGHRS and CDR2 is YFSETQ. CDR3 size: 14 residues. CDR3 protein: CASSFDSGPYGYTF. DNA of the CDR3: TGCGCCAGCAGCTTCGACAGTGGGCCCTATGGCTACACCTTC.

This chain uses TRBV5-1 with TRBJ2-7; D is perhaps TRBD1 (5 bases). Germline V gene lookup returns CDR1 SGHRS and CDR2 YFSETQ. The CDR3 has 13 residues. V lost 0 bases, J lost 7 bases, and 11 bases lay in between. In DNA form, the CDR3 reads TGCGCCAGCAGCTTGGAAGGGGTCTCGGAGCAGTACTTC. Translated, it gives CASSLEGVSEQYF.

This clonotype was recorded many times. In DNA form, the CDR3 reads TGTGCCACCATGGAGACAGGTTCCAAGGGGGCTTTCTTT. It is translated as CATMETGSKGAFF. V gene TRBV24-1 combines with J gene TRBJ1-1; perhaps TRBD1 as D (6 bases). Germline lookup yields CDR1 KGHDR and CDR2 SFDVKD. V was shortened by 8 bases and J by 11 bases, with 20 bases between the two germline ends. The CDR3 extends over 13 amino acids.

This clonotype was seen ten or more times. This chain links TRBV5-5 with TRBJ1-5; TRBD1 might be the D (6 bases). From germline, CDR1 is SGHKS and CDR2 YYEKEE (reference sequence). The V end lost 4 bases, the J end lost 6 bases, and 17 bases lay between the germline ends. The CDR3 extends over 15 amino acids. DNA for the CDR3: TGTGCCAGCAGCCTATCCGGGGGCCCGGGTCAGCCCCAGCATTTT. It translates to CASSLSGGPGQPQHF.

This clonotype occurred many times. V usage is TRBV6-5 and J usage is TRBJ1-4, with 10 bases fitting TRBD1. With 4 bases clipped from V and 4 bases from J, the junction kept 3 bases outside the gene matches. The CDR3 runs 15 residues. Germline CDR1 MNHEY, CDR2 SVGAGI. The CDR3 DNA follows: TGTGCCAGCAGTTCGGGACAGGGGAATAATGAAAAACTGTTTTTT. Protein: CASSSGQGNNEKLFF.

The chain employs TRBV5-1 and TRBJ1-2, with D hard to call. Germline V gene sequence: CDR1 SGHRS, CDR2 YFSETQ. Trimming left V 4 bases short and J 1 base short, with 14 bases between. This CDR3 region has 15 residues. The DNA of the CDR3 is TGCGCCAGCAGCGACGCCGGGTTCGATAACTATGGCTACACCTTC. It yields the protein CASSDAGFDNYGYTF.

This clonotype showed up many times. V is TRBV20-1 and J is TRBJ2-3; D is uncertain. The CDR3 runs 13 residues. Trimming took 3 bases from V and 2 from J, leaving 9 bases between them. Germline-derived CDR1 and CDR2 are DFQATT and SNEGSKA (reference sequence). Here the CDR3 DNA reads TGCAGTGCTAGGGCCAGACCCACAGATACGCAGTATTTT. It yields the protein CSARARPTDTQYF.

This clonotype was detected ten times or more. Germline is not matched at one junction end, which may reflect a read error. The rearrangement links TRBV20-1 to TRBJ2-5; 9 positions agree with TRBD1. This CDR3 is built from 13 residues. Germline loops: CDR1 DFQATT, CDR2 SNEGSKA (reference sequence). The CDR3 region has the DNA TGCAGTTCTAGCTACAGGGGGCGAGAGACCCAGTACTTC. It codes for CSSSYRGRETQYF.